Included here is one TCR beta chain sequence, with context. The specificity of this receptor is unknown. Within one base of it there is no much larger clone, and no base qualities were kept. According to the germline V gene, CDR1 reads SGHTA and CDR2 reads FQGNSA. V lost 1 base and J lost 8 bases; the stretch between them is 11 bases long. Taken from cysteine to phenylalanine, the CDR3 has 13 residues. Solely the CDR3 DNA is kept, with 39 bases framed from the first base. For repertoire sequencing, TCR beta CDR3 regions were amplified from RNA transcripts. The first round of RT-PCR was done with HTBI primers and the Qiagen OneStep RT-PCR kit, and was followed by a second round of multiplex PCR, then size selection and purification. Sequencing of the libraries was carried out on an Illumina HiSeq2000 in paired-end mode with 100 bp reads. The paper's processing steps were these. SOAPnuke was used to process the reads, removing any read that contained adapters or uncalled bases, had a mean Phred below 15, or lacked an exact match to the constant primer or identifier. COPE v1.2.5 was used to merge high-quality paired reads. Each unique nucleotide sequence was defined as a clonotype, and clonotypes were aligned to IMGT TRB V, D and J references with MiTCR v1.1. Analysis was restricted to V-J combinations with a frequency above 0.0001, which covered 99.2% of repertoires. A TCR clonal expansion and chaos score per V-J combination was defined as the ratio of F50 clonal expansion to chaos observed in the TCRdist matrix. Features were reduced by Welch's t-statistics and random forest to about a dozen V-J combinations, which fed a naive Bayes classifier. The similarity between thyroid and blood repertoires was quantified using the Morisita-Horn index. TCRdb reran the public reads through fastp at Q25 and MiXCR, keeping productive beta chains. Rows are combined by CDR3 protein, so each entry shows the most common genes and DNA. TCRdb, rather than the study authors, made the V and J calls. Counted in this sample were about 1.2 million distinct CDR3 sequences; less than 45% of them appeared once. Of the sample, 8.5% to 14% is held by the ten largest clones.

The sample is drawn from a study of Graves' ophthalmopathy and Graves' hyperthyroidism (dated by TCRdb to between 2017 and 2018). General notes on the study: A patient counted as having stable hyperthyroidism if there was no progression to ophthalmopathy within 18 months of follow-up. The study used TCR beta repertoire signatures to distinguish Graves' ophthalmopathy from Graves' hyperthyroidism and to predict progression to ophthalmopathy. In total, 135 blood samples were TCR-sequenced: fewer than 50 ophthalmopathy, around 75 hyperthyroidism and some 17 hyperthyroidism-to-ophthalmopathy patients. A discovery set of 100 patients (about 45 ophthalmopathy, around 57 stable hyperthyroidism) was enrolled to explore V-J signatures distinguishing ophthalmopathy from hyperthyroidism. For independent validation, a separate cohort was made up of 18 to 20 hyperthyroidism patients plus 17 patients who later progressed from hyperthyroidism to ophthalmopathy. In five or six hyperthyroidism patients, T-cell repertoires of thyroid tissue and blood were compared. Following sample collection, hyperthyroidism patients were given methimazole at a starting dose of 30 mg daily, and ophthalmopathy patients were given high-dose intravenous methylprednisolone. General conclusions and limits of the study: Sample size was not predetermined statistically, and investigators were not blinded to group allocation. Most expanded thyroid clonotypes with a frequency above 0.001 also appeared in blood, which suggests that blood repertoires may reflect the immune response in the thyroid. In validation, the model predicted ophthalmopathy progression with about 71% sensitivity and 72.22% specificity; fewer than 15 predicted patients were CT-confirmed with GO in a median of approximately 6.5 months. In cross-validation, the 13-signature model distinguished ophthalmopathy from stable hyperthyroidism with less than 90% sensitivity and roughly 81% specificity, while in the test set the corresponding values were about 80% and 75%.

Patients with hyperthyroidism were aged 18 to 65 years, had been newly diagnosed, and had a disease duration of less than 2 months. Patients with other autoimmune diseases, uncontrolled infections, pregnancy or lactation were excluded from the study. Diagnosis relied on clinical symptoms, serum thyroxine, TRAb, thyroid ultrasound and orbital computed tomography. Total RNA was extracted using Trizol reagent, and RNA quality was checked on an Agilent 2100 Bioanalyzer. The V gene is TRBV7-2 and the J gene is TRBJ2-5; the D gene is perhaps TRBD1, from 6 matching bases. The receptor comes from an adult man with Graves' hyperthyroidism. Sequenced input: peripheral blood or thyroid tissue (not recorded which). The bases read TGTGCCAGCAGCTTAGGGGCAGGGGCCACCCAGTACTTC. Its protein product is CASSLGAGATQYF. Supplemented by the reference TRBV7-2 and TRBJ2-5 proteins around the CDR3, the complete variable domain is GAGVSQSPSNKVTEKGKDVELRCDPISGHTALYWYRQSLGQGLEFLIYFQGNSAPDKSGLPSDRFSAERTGGSVSTLTIQRTQQEDSAVYLCASSLGAGATQYFGPGTRLLVL.